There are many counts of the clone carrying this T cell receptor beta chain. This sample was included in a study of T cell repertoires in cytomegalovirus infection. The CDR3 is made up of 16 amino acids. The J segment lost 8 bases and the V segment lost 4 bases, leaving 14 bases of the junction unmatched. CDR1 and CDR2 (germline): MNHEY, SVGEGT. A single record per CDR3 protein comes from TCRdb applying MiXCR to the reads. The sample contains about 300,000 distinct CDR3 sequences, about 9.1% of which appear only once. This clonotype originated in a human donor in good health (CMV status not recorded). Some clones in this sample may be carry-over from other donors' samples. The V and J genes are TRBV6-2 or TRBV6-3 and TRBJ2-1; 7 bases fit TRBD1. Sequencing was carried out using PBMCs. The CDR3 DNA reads TGTGCCAGCAGTTCGGCTACGACAGGGTCCCTTGATGAGCAGTTCTTC. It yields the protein CASSSATTGSLDEQFF.